The 20 T cell receptor beta chains below all came from one sample that was sequenced in a study of blood T cell repertoires in COVID-19. Profiled with immunoSEQ multiplex PCR; TCRdb holds only in-frame clones, not every one. The sample lists roughly 58,000 clones, about 66% occurring once. Specimen: PBMCs or T cells enriched from blood (not recorded which). The receptors were gathered from a woman aged 55 to 70 who had been exposed to COVID-19.

V is TRBV7-2 and J is TRBJ1-2; 7 bases match TRBD1. The CDR3 covers 14 residues. V shed 1 base, J shed 8 bases, and the junction held 7 bases outside the gene matches. Germline values: CDR1 SGHTA, CDR2 FQGNSA. This CDR3 reads CASSLDRTGNGYTF. For the CDR3, the DNA is TGTGCCAGCAGCTTAGACCGGACAGGTAACGGCTACACCTTC.

The chain has TRBV24-1 and TRBJ1-5, with D possibly matching TRBD1 (6 bases). This CDR3 is built from 12 residues. Germline V gene data show CDR1 as KGHDR and CDR2 as SFDVKD. Between the trimmed V and J ends, which lost 7 bases and 5 bases, there was a span of 8 bases. The CDR3 DNA reads as TGTGCCACCAGGACAGGTTATCAGCCCCAGCATTTT. This codes for CATRTGYQPQHF.

This chain connects TRBV28 to TRBJ2-2, with TRBD2 identical over 8 bases. The CDR3 sequence is 15 residues long. V shed 5 bases, J shed 1 base, and the junction held 3 bases outside the gene matches. Germline V lookup: CDR1 MDHEN, CDR2 SYDVKM. The CDR3 region has the DNA TGTGCCAGCAGTCGTAGCGGGGTGAACACCGGGGAGCTGTTTTTT. Its protein is CASSRSGVNTGELFF.

The V call is TRBV5-6, the J call TRBJ1-2; a possible D gene is TRBD1 (5 bases). Germline V gene sequence: CDR1 SGHDT, CDR2 YYEEEE. CDR3 size: 15 residues. V lost 1 base to trimming and J lost 2 bases, with 12 bases between them. CDR3 nucleotides: TGTGCCAGCAGCTTGCTAGGGGAAGGGAACTATGGCTACACCTTC. Translating it yields CASSLLGEGNYGYTF.

The gene calls are TRBV7-6 and TRBJ1-4; weak D call: TRBD1 (5 bases). Trimming took off 5 bases at V and 4 bases at J, with 11 bases between the two ends. CDR1 is SGHVS and CDR2 is FNYEAQ in the germline V gene. This CDR3 region has 14 residues. The CDR3 DNA is TGTGCCAGCAGCCGCGGGGGATATAATGAAAAACTGTTTTTT. This encodes CASSRGGYNEKLFF.

V usage is TRBV19 and J usage is TRBJ1-1; no definite D call. The V and J ends lost 5 bases and 2 bases respectively, with 9 bases between them. CDR3 size: 13 residues. Germline CDR1 is LNHDA and CDR2 is SQIVND (reference sequence). DNA for the CDR3: TGTGCCAGTAGTGCGACTGCTAACACTGAAGCTTTCTTT. Amino acid sequence: CASSATANTEAFF.

The chain couples TRBV19 to TRBJ2-2; 7 nucleotides match TRBD2. Germline V gene sequence: CDR1 LNHDA, CDR2 SQIVND (reference sequence). The trim removed 5 bases at V and 4 bases at J, leaving 4 bases unmatched. The CDR3 runs 14 residues. In DNA form, the CDR3 reads TGTGCCAGTAGTTCGTCGGGGGGCACCGGGGAGCTGTTTTTT. Translation gives CASSSSGGTGELFF.

This chain connects TRBV7-8 to TRBJ1-2; a possible D gene is TRBD1 (6 bases). The CDR3 length is 13 residues. The V and J ends lost 2 bases and 6 bases respectively, with 10 bases between them. Germline values: CDR1 SGHVS, CDR2 FQNEAQ. The CDR3 loop reads CASSLWTEDGYTF. Written as DNA, the CDR3 is TGTGCCAGCAGCTTATGGACAGAGGATGGCTACACCTTC.

The table lists this clone with a few counts. The rearrangement links TRBV5-1 to TRBJ2-7; D may be TRBD2 (6 bases). This CDR3 is built from 15 residues. Germline loops: CDR1 SGHRS, CDR2 YFSETQ. The V gene lost 0 bases and the J gene lost 5 bases, with 15 bases spanning the gap. CDR3 in amino acids: CASSLVSGRGDEQYF. The CDR3 DNA follows: TGCGCCAGCAGCTTGGTAAGTGGGCGCGGGGACGAGCAGTACTTC.

V usage is TRBV15 and J usage is TRBJ2-7, with TRBD2 identical over 9 bases. CDR1 and CDR2 (germline): LNHNV, YYDKDF (reference sequence). V dropped 3 bases and J dropped 1; count of bases not matched to a gene: 4. This CDR3 comprises 15 residues. This chain's CDR3 is CATSSGTSRSYEQYF. The CDR3 coding sequence is TGTGCCACCAGCAGTGGGACTAGCAGATCCTACGAGCAGTACTTC.

This clone was seen a single time. The CDR3 sequence: CASSLGLGQGFNSPLHF. The CDR3 DNA reads TGTGCCAGCAGCTTAGGTTTAGGGCAGGGCTTTAATTCACCCCTCCACTTT. The gene calls are TRBV7-2 and TRBJ1-6, with a tentative D call TRBD1 (5 bases). Germline CDR1 and CDR2: SGHTA and FQGNSA. This CDR3 region has 17 residues. Trimming stripped 1 base from V and 6 bases from J, with 16 bases between.

V gene TRBV5-4 combines with J gene TRBJ2-2, with 9 bases lining up with TRBD1. The junction had 8 bases not matched to a gene; V was cut back by 4 bases and J by 4 bases. Germline CDR1 and CDR2: SGHNT and YYREEE (reference sequence). The CDR3 runs to 16 residues. The CDR3 bases are TGTGCCAGCAGCCCGGACAGGGGCCTGATCACCGGGGAGCTGTTTTTT. This codes for CASSPDRGLITGELFF.

This clone was found a few times. The chain joins TRBV14 to TRBJ2-1, with 7 nucleotides matching TRBD2. CDR3 length equals 15 residues. Germline trimming cut 2 bases from V and 2 bases from J; bases unmatched to any gene: 3. Germline V gene data show CDR1 as SGHDN and CDR2 as FVKESK. DNA for the CDR3: TGTGCCAGCAGCCAACTCGGACTAGCCTACAATGAGCAGTTCTTC. Protein product: CASSQLGLAYNEQFF.

This clone was picked up a small number of times. The V and J genes are TRBV18 and TRBJ2-7; TRBD1 agrees at 7 bases. The V segment lost 6 bases and the J segment 0 bases; nucleotides outside the gene matches: 5. The germline CDR1 and CDR2 sequences are KGHSH and LQKENI. The CDR3 has 14 residues. The CDR3 sequence: CASSLSGGSYEQYF. DNA of the CDR3: TGTGCCAGCTCGCTTTCAGGGGGCTCCTACGAGCAGTACTTC.

The genes are TRBV18 and TRBJ1-2; 7 nucleotides line up with TRBD1. CDR3 length: 14 residues. Germline CDR1 reads KGHSH; CDR2 reads LQKENI. J was trimmed by 4 bases and V by 3 bases; bases with no gene match: 5. This CDR3 is CASSPQGDGYGYTF. CDR3 nucleotides: TGTGCCAGCTCACCTCAGGGGGACGGCTATGGCTACACCTTC.

This sequence joins TRBV28 and TRBJ2-2; D is perhaps TRBD1 (6 bases). Germline CDR1 reads MDHEN; CDR2 reads SYDVKM. V dropped 7 bases and J dropped 3 bases, with 18 bases sitting between them. The CDR3 runs to 16 residues. Here the CDR3 DNA reads TGTGCCAGCACCCTCTGGCAGGACAGATACACCGGGGAGCTGTTTTTT. Translated, it gives CASTLWQDRYTGELFF.

This clone was observed at least ten times. The genes are TRBV6-6 and TRBJ1-2; TRBD1 matches 7 bases. Unmatched junction bases numbered 4, after V lost 6 bases and J lost 6 bases. Germline V gene lookup returns CDR1 MNHNY and CDR2 SVGAGI (reference sequence). This CDR3 comprises 12 residues. The CDR3 protein is CASSLTGDGYTF. Written as DNA, the CDR3 is TGTGCCAGCAGCCTAACAGGGGATGGCTACACCTTC.

The chain links TRBV28 to TRBJ2-3; tentative D call: TRBD1 (7 bases). The V gene's germline CDR1 is MDHEN and CDR2 SYDVKM. This CDR3 comprises 18 residues. Trimming removed 5 bases from V and 7 bases from J, with 28 bases in between. This CDR3 reads CASSPEGGGAGFSNTQYF. The CDR3 nucleotides are TGTGCCAGCAGTCCCGAAGGAGGGGGCGCGGGTTTCTCGAATACGCAGTATTTT.

This clone was seen more than once but under ten times. CDR3 loop: CAISEAGSNQPQHF. The CDR3 DNA sequence: TGTGCCATCAGTGAGGCAGGCAGCAATCAGCCCCAGCATTTT. The rearrangement joins TRBV10-3 to TRBJ1-5; D remains ambiguous. This CDR3 is built from 14 residues. CDR1 is ENHRY, CDR2 SYGVKD, per germline. V lost 2 bases to trimming and J lost 1 base, with 6 bases between them.

With regard to this clone: At one end, the junction sequence differs from germline, possibly due to a read error. The chain has TRBV2 and TRBJ2-3, with D tentatively TRBD2 (5 bases). CDR3 length: 13 residues. Germline V gene sequence: CDR1 SNHLY, CDR2 FYNNEI. The DNA for the CDR3 is TGTGCCAGCAGCCTAGAGGGCTCCTCGGTTTTGGATTTT. The encoded protein is CASSLEGSSVLDF.